This T cell receptor (beta chain) was documented in a study of cytomegalovirus exposure and HLA in healthy donors. Study-level points and caveats: By a later analysis, the bulk of CMV-associated TCR beta chains appeared HLA-restricted. Presence/absence analyses supposed approximately even sequencing depth among donors. Confirmation in vitro established that a few CMV-associated chains were specific for CMV antigens.

To note about this clone: Its target is not known.

As for the donors, each was a healthy bone marrow donor. PCR primers comprised 60 Vbeta and 13 Jbeta primers. Method: immunoSEQ multiplex PCR; TCRdb's copy keeps in-frame clones and lacks some. The data hold 110,000 or so clones, with 78% observed a single time. The CDR3 covers 13 residues. V trimming: 5 bases; J trimming: 6 bases; junction bases outside the gene matches: 6. Per the germline V gene, CDR1 is SGHTA and CDR2 is FQGNSA. The sample was PBMCs. This receptor was obtained from a male donor in good health and CMV-seronegative. V and J are TRBV7-2 and TRBJ2-7; TRBD2 matches at 8 bases. CDR3 loop: CASSPTSEGEQYF. CDR3 coding DNA: TGTGCCAGCAGCCCGACTAGCGAAGGCGAGCAGTACTTC.